These 10 T cell receptor beta chains were sequenced from one sample in a study of blood T cell repertoires in COVID-19. Sequencing used immunoSEQ multiplex PCR; TCRdb keeps in-frame clones, though not all of them. This sample has some 530,000 clones; 70% to 90% occur once, and the top ten carry approximately 8%. The sample taken for sequencing was PBMCs or T cells enriched from blood (not recorded which). The origin of the receptors is a woman between 55 and 75 years old who had recovered from COVID-19.

V and J are TRBV5-1 and TRBJ2-3; no reliable D call. The germline V gene encodes CDR1 SGHRS and CDR2 YFSETQ. This CDR3 contains 13 residues. Trimming removed 3 bases from V and 5 bases from J, with 10 bases in between. The CDR3 DNA follows: TGCGCCAGCAGCTCCATACCAGTAGATACGCAGTATTTT. Translation gives CASSSIPVDTQYF.

This rearrangement joins TRBV10-3 to TRBJ2-7; a possible D gene is TRBD1 (6 bases). The CDR3 is 12 residues long. Trimming cost V 2 bases and J 6 bases, with 8 bases left between them. Germline V gene data show CDR1 as ENHRY and CDR2 as SYGVKD. Written as DNA, the CDR3 is TGTGCCATCAGTGAGAACAGGGTCGAGCAGTACTTC. Protein product: CAISENRVEQYF.

In nucleotides, the CDR3 is TGTGCCAGCAGCCAAGATACGCGGGTTTATCAGCCCCAGCATTTT. Its protein is CASSQDTRVYQPQHF. The gene calls are TRBV3-1 (or the pseudogene TRBV3-2) and TRBJ1-5, with D hard to call. Trimming removed 0 bases from V and 5 bases from J, with 11 bases in between. Germline loops: CDR1 LGHDT, CDR2 YNNKEL (reference sequence). This CDR3 comprises 15 residues.

The gene calls are TRBV5-1 and TRBJ1-6, with 8 bases fitting TRBD1. Trimming removed 2 bases from V and 10 bases from J; junction bases left unmatched: 8. The CDR3 runs 15 residues. CDR1 is SGHRS and CDR2 is YFSETQ in the germline V gene. The CDR3 nucleotides are TGCGCCAGCAGCTTAGAAACAGGGGGAAGCTCACCCCTCCACTTT. Translating it yields CASSLETGGSSPLHF.

V usage is TRBV10-1 and J usage is TRBJ1-6; 7 nucleotides match TRBD1. V was clipped by 2 bases and J by 10 bases; unmatched bases: 5. Germline loops: CDR1 WNHNN, CDR2 SYGVQD (reference sequence). This CDR3 has 14 amino acids. CDR3 nucleotide sequence: TGCGCCAGCAGTGAGAACAGGGGAGGCTCACCCCTCCACTTT. Its protein is CASSENRGGSPLHF.

The V and J genes are TRBV11-3 and TRBJ2-7; D might be TRBD1 (5 bases). The length of the CDR3 is 14 residues. Germline assignment: CDR1 SGHNT and CDR2 YENEEA. V lost 1 base to trimming and J lost 6 bases, with 13 bases between them. In nucleotides, the CDR3 is TGTGCCAGCAGCTTAGTCGCAGGGATGGGCGAGCAGTACTTC. Its translation: CASSLVAGMGEQYF. Combining the CDR3 with reference TRBV11-3 and TRBJ2-7 gives the whole variable domain EAGVVQSPRYKIIEKKQPVAFWCNPISGHNTLYWYLQNLGQGPELLIRYENEEAVDDSQLPKDRFSAERLKGVDSTLKIQPAELGDSAVYLCASSLVAGMGEQYFGPGTRLTVT.

This clone was seen only once. This sequence joins TRBV11-2 and TRBJ2-3, with 14 bases aligning to TRBD2. Germline trimming cut 5 bases from V and 4 bases from J; bases unmatched to any gene: 5. The CDR3 totals 16 residues. Germline V lookup: CDR1 SGHAT, CDR2 FQNNGV. The CDR3 DNA follows: TGTGCCAGCAGCCCACGACTAGCGGGGGGGCCAGATACGCAGTATTTT. Translation: CASSPRLAGGPDTQYF. The full variable domain, in which reference TRBV11-2 and TRBJ2-3 provide the parts outside the CDR3, is EAGVAQSPRYKIIEKRQSVAFWCNPISGHATLYWYQQILGQGPKLLIQFQNNGVVDDSQLPKDRFSAERLKGVDSTLKIQPAKLEDSAVYLCASSPRLAGGPDTQYFGPGTRLTVL.

The V and J genes are TRBV5-1 and TRBJ2-3; 10 bases agree with TRBD2. CDR3 size: 17 residues. Germline V gene data show CDR1 as SGHRS and CDR2 as YFSETQ. Unmatched junction bases numbered 7, after V lost 3 bases and J lost 0 bases. CDR3 sequence reads: CASSWPIAGGSTDTQYF. The CDR3 nucleotides read TGCGCCAGCAGCTGGCCGATAGCGGGGGGTAGCACAGATACGCAGTATTTT.

The chain carries TRBV24-1 and TRBJ1-2; D call uncertain. The CDR3 has 13 residues. The V gene's germline CDR1 is KGHDR and CDR2 SFDVKD. V was shortened by 6 bases and J by 4 bases, with 11 bases between the two germline ends. The CDR3 protein is CATSLTEGYGYTF. CDR3 DNA: TGTGCCACCAGTCTAACAGAAGGCTATGGCTACACCTTC.

This chain joins TRBV4-1 and TRBJ1-1; maybe TRBD1 (6 bases). The V end was cut by 5 bases, the J end by 1 base, with 14 bases between. Germline CDR1 reads MGHRA; CDR2 reads YSYEKL. CDR3 length: 15 residues. CDR3: CASSTSPGQNTEAFF. In DNA, the CDR3 is TGCGCCAGCAGCACTTCACCGGGACAGAACACTGAAGCTTTCTTT.